This T cell receptor (beta chain) came from a study of blood T cell repertoires in COVID-19. Study information: For recovered donors of Cohort 3, there were two negative PCRs, clearance, or symptom resolution. COVID-19 samples, acute and convalescent, were from the United States, Italy and Spain. From T cells, B-cell-depleted T cells, or PBMCs came the material, which was cDNA or gDNA.

Sequencing used immunoSEQ multiplex PCR; TCRdb keeps in-frame clones, though not all of them. The table includes 120,000 to 150,000 clones, nearly 85% detected once. Recruits, aged roughly 18 to 95 years, lived in 24 US areas. This clone was found a few times. Trimming shortened V by 7 bases and J by 3 bases, and 13 bases separated the two germline ends. Germline values: CDR1 MDHEN, CDR2 SYDVKM. CDR3 size: 13 residues. Sequences were obtained from PBMCs or T cells enriched from blood (not recorded which). The rearrangement uses TRBV28 and TRBJ2-7; D remains unclear. The clonotype originates from a man aged 45-65 years in a cohort exposed to, infected with or recovered from COVID-19 (not recorded which). Here the CDR3 reads CASTFPGGYEQYF. The CDR3 DNA is TGTGCCAGCACCTTTCCCGGCGGCTACGAGCAGTACTTC.